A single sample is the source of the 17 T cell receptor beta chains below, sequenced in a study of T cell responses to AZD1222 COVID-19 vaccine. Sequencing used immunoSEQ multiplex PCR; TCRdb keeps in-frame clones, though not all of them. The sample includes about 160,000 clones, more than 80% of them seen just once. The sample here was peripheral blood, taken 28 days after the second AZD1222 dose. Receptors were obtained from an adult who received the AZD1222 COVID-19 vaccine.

The CDR3 loop reads CASSIRLAGGYEQYF. The CDR3 DNA sequence: TGTGCCAGTAGTATACGCCTAGCGGGGGGCTACGAGCAGTACTTC. The rearrangement joins TRBV19 to TRBJ2-7, with 11 positions matching TRBD2. Germline V gene data show CDR1 as LNHDA and CDR2 as SQIVND (reference sequence). The CDR3 is 15 amino acids. Trimming took 2 bases from V and 3 from J; bases not matched to a gene: 3.

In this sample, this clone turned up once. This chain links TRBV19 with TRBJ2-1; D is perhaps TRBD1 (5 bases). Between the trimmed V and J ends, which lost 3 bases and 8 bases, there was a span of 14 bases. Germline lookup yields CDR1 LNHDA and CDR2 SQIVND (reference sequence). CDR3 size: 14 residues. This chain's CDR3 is CASSIKGFTDEQFF. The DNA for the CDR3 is TGTGCCAGTAGTATCAAGGGGTTTACCGATGAGCAGTTCTTC.

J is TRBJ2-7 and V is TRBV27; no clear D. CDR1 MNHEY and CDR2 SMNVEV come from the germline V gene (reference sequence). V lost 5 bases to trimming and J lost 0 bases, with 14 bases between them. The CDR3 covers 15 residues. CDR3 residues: CASSGWSPGSYEQYF. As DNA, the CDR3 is TGTGCCAGCAGTGGGTGGTCCCCAGGCTCCTACGAGCAGTACTTC.

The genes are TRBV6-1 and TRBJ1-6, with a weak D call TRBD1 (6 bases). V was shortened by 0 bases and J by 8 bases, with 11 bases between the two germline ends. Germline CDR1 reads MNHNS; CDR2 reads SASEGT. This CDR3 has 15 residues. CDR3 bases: TGTGCCAGCAGTGAAGCTCAGGGGACCGATTCACCCCTCCACTTT. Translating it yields CASSEAQGTDSPLHF.

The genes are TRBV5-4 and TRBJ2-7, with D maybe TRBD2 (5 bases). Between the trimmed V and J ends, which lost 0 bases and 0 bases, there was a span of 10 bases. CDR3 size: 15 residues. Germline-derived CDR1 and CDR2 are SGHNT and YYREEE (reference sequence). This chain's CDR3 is CASSLGTASSYEQYF. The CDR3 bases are TGTGCCAGCAGCTTGGGGACTGCGAGCTCCTACGAGCAGTACTTC.

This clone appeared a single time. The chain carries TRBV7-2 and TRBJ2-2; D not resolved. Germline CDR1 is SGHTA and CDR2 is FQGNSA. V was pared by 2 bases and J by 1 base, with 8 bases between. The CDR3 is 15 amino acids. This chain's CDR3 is CASSLTERNTGELFF. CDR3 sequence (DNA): TGTGCCAGCAGCTTAACGGAGAGGAACACCGGGGAGCTGTTTTTT.

The CDR3 DNA is TGTGCCAGCAGTTACGACGGGGGCACTGAAGCTTTCTTT. This translates into CASSYDGGTEAFF. V and J are TRBV6-5 and TRBJ1-1, with D perhaps matching TRBD1 (5 bases). The CDR3 extends over 13 amino acids. Germline V gene data show CDR1 as MNHEY and CDR2 as SVGAGI. Trimming cost V 2 bases and J 4 bases, with 8 bases left between them.

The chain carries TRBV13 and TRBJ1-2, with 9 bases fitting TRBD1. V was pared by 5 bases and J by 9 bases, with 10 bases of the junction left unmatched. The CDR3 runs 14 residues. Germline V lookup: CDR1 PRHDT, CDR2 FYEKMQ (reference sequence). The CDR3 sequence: CASSLGQGLPSYTF. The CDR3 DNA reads TGTGCCAGCAGCCTGGGACAGGGACTTCCCAGCTACACCTTC.

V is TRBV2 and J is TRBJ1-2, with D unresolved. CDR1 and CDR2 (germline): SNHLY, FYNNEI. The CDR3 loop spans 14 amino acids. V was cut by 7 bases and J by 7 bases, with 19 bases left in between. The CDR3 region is CASTSFEKGTGYTF. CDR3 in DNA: TGTGCCAGCACCAGTTTTGAGAAGGGTACTGGCTACACCTTC.

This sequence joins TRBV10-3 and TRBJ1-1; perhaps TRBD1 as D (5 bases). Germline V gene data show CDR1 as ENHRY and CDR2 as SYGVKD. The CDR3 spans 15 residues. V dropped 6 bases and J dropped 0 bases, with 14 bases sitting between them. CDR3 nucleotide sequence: TGTGCCATCAGGGGAGGTGCAGGGATGAACACTGAAGCTTTCTTT. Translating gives CAIRGGAGMNTEAFF.

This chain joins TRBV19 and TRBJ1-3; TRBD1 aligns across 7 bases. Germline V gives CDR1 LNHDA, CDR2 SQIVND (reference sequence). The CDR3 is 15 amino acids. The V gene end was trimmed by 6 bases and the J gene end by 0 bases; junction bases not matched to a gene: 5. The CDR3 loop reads CASSQDRSSGNTIYF. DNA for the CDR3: TGTGCCAGTAGCCAGGACAGGAGCTCTGGAAACACCATATATTTT.

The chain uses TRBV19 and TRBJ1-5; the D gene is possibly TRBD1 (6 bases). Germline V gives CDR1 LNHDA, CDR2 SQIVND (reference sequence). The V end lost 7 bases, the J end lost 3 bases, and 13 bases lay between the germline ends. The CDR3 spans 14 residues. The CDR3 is CASTLQGFNQPQHF. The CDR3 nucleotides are TGTGCCAGTACTTTACAGGGATTCAATCAGCCCCAGCATTTT.

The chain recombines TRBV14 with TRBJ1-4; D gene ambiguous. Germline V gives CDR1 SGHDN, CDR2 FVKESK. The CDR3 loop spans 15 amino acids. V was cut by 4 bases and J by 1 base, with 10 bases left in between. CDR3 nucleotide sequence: TGTGCCAGCAGCCCCCGGACGGGAACTAATGAAAAACTGTTTTTT. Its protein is CASSPRTGTNEKLFF.

Written as DNA, the CDR3 is TGCAGCGTGTGGAGCGGGACCTACGAGCAGTACTTC. The encoded protein is CSVWSGTYEQYF. V gene TRBV29-1 combines with J gene TRBJ2-7; 7 bases align to TRBD2. Germline V CDR1 and CDR2: SQVTM, ANQGSEA. The CDR3 has 12 residues. The ends lost 6 bases at V and 2 bases at J; junction bases unmatched: 4.

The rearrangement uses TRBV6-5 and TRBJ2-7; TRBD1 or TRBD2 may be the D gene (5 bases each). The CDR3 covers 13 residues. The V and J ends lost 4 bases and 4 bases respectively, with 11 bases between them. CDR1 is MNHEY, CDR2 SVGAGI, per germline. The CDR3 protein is CASSFFWGYEQYF. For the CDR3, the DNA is TGTGCCAGCAGTTTCTTCTGGGGGTACGAGCAGTACTTC.

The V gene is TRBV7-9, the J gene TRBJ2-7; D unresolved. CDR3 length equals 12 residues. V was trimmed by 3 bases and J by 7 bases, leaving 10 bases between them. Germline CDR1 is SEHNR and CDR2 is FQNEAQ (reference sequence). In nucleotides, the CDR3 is TGTGCCAGCAGCTTCTTAGCCGGGGAGCAGTACTTC. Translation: CASSFLAGEQYF.

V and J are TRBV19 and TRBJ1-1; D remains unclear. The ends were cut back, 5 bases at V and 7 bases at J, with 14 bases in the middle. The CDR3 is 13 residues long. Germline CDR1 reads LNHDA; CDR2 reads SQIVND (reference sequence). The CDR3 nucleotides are TGTGCCAGTAGTCCGGGGATCCACCTTGAAGCTTTCTTT. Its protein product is CASSPGIHLEAFF.